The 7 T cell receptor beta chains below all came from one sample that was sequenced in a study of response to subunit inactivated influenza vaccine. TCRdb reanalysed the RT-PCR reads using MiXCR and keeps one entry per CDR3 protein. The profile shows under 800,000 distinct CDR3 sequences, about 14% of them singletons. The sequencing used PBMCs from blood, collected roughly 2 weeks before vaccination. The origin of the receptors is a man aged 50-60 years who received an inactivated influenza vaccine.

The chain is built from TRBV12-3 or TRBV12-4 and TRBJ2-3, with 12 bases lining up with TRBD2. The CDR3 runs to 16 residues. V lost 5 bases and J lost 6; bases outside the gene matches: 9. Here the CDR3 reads CASSPLGLAGKDTQYF. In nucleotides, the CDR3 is TGTGCCAGCAGTCCCCTCGGACTAGCGGGGAAGGATACGCAGTATTTT.

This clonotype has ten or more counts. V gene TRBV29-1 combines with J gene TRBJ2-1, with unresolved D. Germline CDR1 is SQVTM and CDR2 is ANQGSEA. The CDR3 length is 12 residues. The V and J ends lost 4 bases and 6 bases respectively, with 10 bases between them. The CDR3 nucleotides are TGCAGCGTTGTAGAATCGCGCAATGAGCAGTTCTTC. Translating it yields CSVVESRNEQFF.

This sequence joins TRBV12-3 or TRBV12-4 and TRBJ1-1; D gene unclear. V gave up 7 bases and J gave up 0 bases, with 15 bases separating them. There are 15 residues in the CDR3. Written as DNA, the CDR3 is TGTGCCAGCACCCAAGCGCGCGCCCTGAACACTGAAGCTTTCTTT. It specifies CASTQARALNTEAFF.

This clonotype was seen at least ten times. CDR3 sequence reads: CASSKGDTQYF. CDR3 DNA sequence: TGCGCCAGCAGCAAAGGAGATACGCAGTATTTT. V is TRBV5-1 and J is TRBJ2-3; D uncertain. Deletions cut 4 bases from V and 5 bases from J, with 5 bases between. The V gene's germline CDR1 is SGHRS and CDR2 YFSETQ. This CDR3 has 11 residues.

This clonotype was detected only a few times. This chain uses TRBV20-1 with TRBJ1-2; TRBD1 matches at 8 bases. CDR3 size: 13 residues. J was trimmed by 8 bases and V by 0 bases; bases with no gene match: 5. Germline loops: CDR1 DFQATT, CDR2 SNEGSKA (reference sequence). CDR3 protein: CSARDQGAQGYTF. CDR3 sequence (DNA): TGCAGTGCTAGAGATCAGGGGGCGCAGGGCTACACCTTC.

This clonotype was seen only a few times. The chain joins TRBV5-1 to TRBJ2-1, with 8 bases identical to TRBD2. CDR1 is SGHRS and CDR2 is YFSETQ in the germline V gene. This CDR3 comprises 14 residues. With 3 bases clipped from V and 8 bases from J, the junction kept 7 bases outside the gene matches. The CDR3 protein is CASSSVGGGDEQFF. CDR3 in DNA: TGCGCCAGCAGCTCCGTCGGGGGGGGAGATGAGCAGTTCTTC.

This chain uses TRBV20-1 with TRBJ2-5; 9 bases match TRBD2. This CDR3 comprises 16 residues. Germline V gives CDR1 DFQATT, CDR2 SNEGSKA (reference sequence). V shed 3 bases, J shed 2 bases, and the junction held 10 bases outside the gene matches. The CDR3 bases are TGCAGTGCTAGGGCCTCACTAGCGGGTGGGCAAGAGACCCAGTACTTC. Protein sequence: CSARASLAGGQETQYF.